Shown below are 2 T cell receptor beta chains from a single sample sequenced in a study of CD8+CD57+ T cells in acquired aplastic anemia. TCR beta VDJ and CDR3 profiling used genomic DNA as template. TCRdb reanalysed the reads using MiXCR and keeps one entry per CDR3 protein. Counted here are a few hundred thousand distinct CDR3 sequences, 61% occurring once; the ten biggest clones make up 25% to 30%. The specimen was sorted CD4+, CD8+, or CD8+CD57+ T cells (not recorded which) from PBMCs. These receptors all come from a human donor in good health.

The rearrangement uses TRBV15 and TRBJ1-5; D is unclear. The CDR3 runs 15 residues. V was cut by 1 base and J by 0 bases, with 7 bases left in between. Germline CDR1 is LNHNV and CDR2 is YYDKDF (reference sequence). CDR3 bases: TGTGCCACCAGCAGAGGAAAGCATAGCAATCAGCCCCAGCATTTT. It codes for CATSRGKHSNQPQHF.

The chain uses TRBV13 and TRBJ2-3; D may be TRBD2 (7 bases). CDR3 length equals 15 residues. CDR1 PRHDT and CDR2 FYEKMQ come from the germline V gene (reference sequence). Trimming took 0 bases from V and 3 from J, leaving 10 bases between them. The CDR3 loop reads CASSLGGGPTDTQYF. In DNA, the CDR3 is TGTGCCAGCAGCTTAGGCGGGGGGCCTACAGATACGCAGTATTTT.